This T cell receptor beta chain was documented in a study of blood T cell repertoires in COVID-19. Across the study: Researchers got acute and convalescent COVID-19 samples from the United States, Italy and Spain. T cells, B-cell-depleted T cells, or PBMCs provided the cDNA or gDNA that served as material.

Germline trimming cut 5 bases from V and 2 bases from J; bases unmatched to any gene: 5. The CDR3 contains 15 residues. The germline V gene has CDR1 KGHSH and CDR2 LQKENI. Authors' processing steps: Scientists estimated how many nucleated cells there were by amplifying reference gene primers. The protocol was immunoSEQ multiplex PCR, while the TCRdb copy is restricted to in-frame clones and leaves out a portion. D and trimming were read from the DNA, whereas the V and J calls and clone size are those reported in that table. The table includes about 95,000 clones, approximately 91% detected once. The sequence was obtained from a woman between 70 and 85 years old with acute or convalescent COVID-19. The material sequenced was peripheral blood. V gene TRBV18 combines with J gene TRBJ2-3; 9 bases are shared with TRBD1. CDR3 bases: TGTGCCAGCTCAGCCCGGGACAGGGACACAGATACGCAGTATTTT. Translation gives CASSARDRDTDTQYF.